This is a list of T cell receptor beta chains from one sample in a study of patients and donors after allogeneic stem cell transplantation. MiXCR, run by TCRdb on the RT-PCR reads, gives a single entry per CDR3 protein. Of tens of thousands of distinct CDR3 sequences listed, about 48% were seen once; the top ten hold 60% to 65%. What was sequenced was blood, either unsorted or a sorted T cell fraction (not recorded which). These TCRs come from a human donor who was either an allogeneic HSCT recipient or a stem cell or donor lymphocyte infusion donor (not recorded which). It is not recorded whose cells these are; they may come from a transplant donor. The CDR3 runs from the conserved cysteine through the conserved F or W.

J: TRBJ1-1
V: TRBV30
CDR3: CAWSHPGQGAEAFF

J: TRBJ1-5
V: TRBV12-3/TRBV12-4
CDR3: CASSLEQGINQPQHF

J: TRBJ1-2
V: TRBV10-3
CDR3: CAISEDGGVYGYTF

J: TRBJ1-1
V: TRBV5-1
CDR3: CASNPDRLNTEAFF

J: TRBJ1-2
V: TRBV12-3/TRBV12-4
CDR3: CASSLAAGYYGYTF

J: TRBJ2-1
V: TRBV7-3
CDR3: CASSSKPGTGGSYNEQFF

J: TRBJ1-3
V: TRBV20-1
CDR3: CSARPGYSGNTIYF

J: TRBJ1-4
V: TRBV5-1
CDR3: CASSLHAGQLNEKLFF

J: TRBJ2-7
V: TRBV27
CDR3: CASSPAGLIYEQYF

J: TRBJ1-2
V: TRBV20-1
CDR3: CSASLDFMSGYTF

J: TRBJ1-5
V: TRBV28
CDR3: CASSPQWSNQPQHF

J: TRBJ2-1
V: TRBV10-3
CDR3: CAISESGLGYNEQFF

J: TRBJ1-3
V: TRBV5-1
CDR3: CASSLKDGRYSGNTIYF

J: TRBJ1-4
V: TRBV27
CDR3: CASSLSPTGLNEKLFF

J: TRBJ1-5
V: TRBV7-9
CDR3: CASSFDRDQPQHF

J: TRBJ1-1
V: TRBV11-1
CDR3: CASSLRAKGALDTEAFF

J: TRBJ2-3
V: TRBV20-1
CDR3: CSAEYWVAGIDTQYF

J: TRBJ1-3
V: TRBV9
CDR3: CASSETGGSGNTIYF

J: TRBJ2-7
V: TRBV27
CDR3: CASSFSQTYEQYF

J: TRBJ2-2
V: TRBV12-3/TRBV12-4
CDR3: CASSLFPGNTGELFF

J: TRBJ1-5
V: TRBV19
CDR3: CASSMSGGNQPQHF

J: TRBJ1-5
V: TRBV20-1
CDR3: CSASSTVNQPQHF